Given below is one TCR beta chain in context. Assignments of participants to cohorts depended upon their own reported clinical history. This sample is drawn from a study of blood T cell repertoires in COVID-19. As for the study in general: Nucleic acid was either cDNA or gDNA, and it came from T cells, B-cell-depleted T cells, or PBMCs.

Trimming pared 6 bases from V and 3 bases from J, leaving 20 bases between. Per the germline V gene, CDR1 is MGHRA and CDR2 is YSYEKL. CDR3 length: 16 residues. Authors' methods: Researchers report that nucleated cell counts were estimated from reference gene primer amplification. Some clones are missing from TCRdb's copy, which holds only in-frame ones; the method was immunoSEQ multiplex PCR. That table gives V, J and clone size, and the DNA gave D and trimming. The data contain around 190,000 clones, 87% of them singletons. V usage is TRBV4-1 and J usage is TRBJ1-1, with D perhaps matching TRBD1 (6 bases). The sample taken for sequencing was PBMCs or T cells enriched from blood (not recorded which). This receptor was identified in a man younger than 30 with acute COVID-19. CDR3 coding DNA: TGCGCCAGCAGAAACTTACCCGGGACAAGAGACACTGAAGCTTTCTTT. It yields the protein CASRNLPGTRDTEAFF.